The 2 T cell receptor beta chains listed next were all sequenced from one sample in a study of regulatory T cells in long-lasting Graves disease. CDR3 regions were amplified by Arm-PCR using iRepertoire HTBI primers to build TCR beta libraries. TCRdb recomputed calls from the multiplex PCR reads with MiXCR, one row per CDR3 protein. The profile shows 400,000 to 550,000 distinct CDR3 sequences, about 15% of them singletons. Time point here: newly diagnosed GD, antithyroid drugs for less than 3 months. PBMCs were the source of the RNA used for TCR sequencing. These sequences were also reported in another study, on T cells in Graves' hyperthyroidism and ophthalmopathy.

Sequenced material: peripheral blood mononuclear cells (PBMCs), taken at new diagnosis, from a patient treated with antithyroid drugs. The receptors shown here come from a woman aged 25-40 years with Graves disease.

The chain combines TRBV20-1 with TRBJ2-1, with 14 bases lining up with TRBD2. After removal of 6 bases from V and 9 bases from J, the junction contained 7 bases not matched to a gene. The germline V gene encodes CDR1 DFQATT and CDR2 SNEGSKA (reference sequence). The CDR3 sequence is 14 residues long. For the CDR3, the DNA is TGCAGTGCCCGGGGACTAGCGGGAGCAGGTGAGCAGTTCTTC. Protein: CSARGLAGAGEQFF.

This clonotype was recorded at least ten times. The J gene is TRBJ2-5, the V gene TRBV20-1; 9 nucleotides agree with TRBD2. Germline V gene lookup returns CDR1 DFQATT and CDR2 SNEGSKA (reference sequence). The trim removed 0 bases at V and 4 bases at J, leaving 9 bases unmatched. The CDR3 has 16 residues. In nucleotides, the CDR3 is TGCAGTGCTAGAGATTTGTTGCTAGCGGGAACAGAGACCCAGTACTTC. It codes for CSARDLLLAGTETQYF.